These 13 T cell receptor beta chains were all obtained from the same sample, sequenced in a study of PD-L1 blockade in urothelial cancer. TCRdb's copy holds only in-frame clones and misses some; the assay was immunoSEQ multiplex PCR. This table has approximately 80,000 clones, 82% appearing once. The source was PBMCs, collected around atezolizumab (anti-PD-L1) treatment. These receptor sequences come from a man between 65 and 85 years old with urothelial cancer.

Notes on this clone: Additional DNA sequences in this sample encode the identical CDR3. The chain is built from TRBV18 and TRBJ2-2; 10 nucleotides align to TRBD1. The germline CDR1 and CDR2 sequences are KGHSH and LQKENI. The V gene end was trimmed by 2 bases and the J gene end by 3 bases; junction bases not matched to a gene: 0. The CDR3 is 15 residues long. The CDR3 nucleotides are TGTGCCAGCTCACCAGGGACAGGGGACACCGGGGAGCTGTTTTTT. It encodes CASSPGTGDTGELFF.

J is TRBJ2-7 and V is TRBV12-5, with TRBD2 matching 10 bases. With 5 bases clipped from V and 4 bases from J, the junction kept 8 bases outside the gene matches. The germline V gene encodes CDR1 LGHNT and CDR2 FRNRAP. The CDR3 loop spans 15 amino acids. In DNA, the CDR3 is TGTGCTAGTGGTCCCCAGCGGGAGGGCCGGTACGAGCAGTACTTC. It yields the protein CASGPQREGRYEQYF.

The CDR3, as DNA: TGTGCCAGCAGCGCTCACAGGGAGGGTGGCTACACCTTC. Translation gives CASSAHREGGYTF. V is TRBV7-2 and J is TRBJ1-2, with D perhaps TRBD1 (6 bases). V lost 5 bases and J lost 7, with 14 bases in between. CDR1 is SGHTA and CDR2 is FQGNSA in the germline V gene. The CDR3 contains 13 residues.

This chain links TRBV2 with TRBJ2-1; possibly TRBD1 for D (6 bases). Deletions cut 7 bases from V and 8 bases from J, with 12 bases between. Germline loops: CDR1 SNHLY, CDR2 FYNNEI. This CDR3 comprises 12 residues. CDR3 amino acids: CASTGETDEQFF. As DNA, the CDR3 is TGTGCCAGCACAGGGGAGACTGATGAGCAGTTCTTC.

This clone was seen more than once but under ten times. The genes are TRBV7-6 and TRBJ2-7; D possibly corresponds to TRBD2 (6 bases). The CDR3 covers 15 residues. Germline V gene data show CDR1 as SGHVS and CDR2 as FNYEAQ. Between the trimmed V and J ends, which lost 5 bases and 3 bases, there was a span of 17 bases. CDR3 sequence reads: CASSPEEWGDYEQYF. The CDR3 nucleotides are TGTGCCAGCAGCCCAGAAGAATGGGGGGACTACGAGCAGTACTTC.

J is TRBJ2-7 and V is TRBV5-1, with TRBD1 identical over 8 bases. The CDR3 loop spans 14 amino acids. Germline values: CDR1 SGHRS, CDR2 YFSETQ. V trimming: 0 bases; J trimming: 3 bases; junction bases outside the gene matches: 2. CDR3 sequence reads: CASSLGQGIYEQYF. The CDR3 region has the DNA TGCGCCAGCAGCTTGGGACAGGGGATCTACGAGCAGTACTTC.

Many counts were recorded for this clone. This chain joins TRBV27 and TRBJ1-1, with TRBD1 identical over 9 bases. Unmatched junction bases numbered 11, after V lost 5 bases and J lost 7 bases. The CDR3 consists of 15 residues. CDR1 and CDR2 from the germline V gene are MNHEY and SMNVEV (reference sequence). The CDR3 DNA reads TGTGCCAGCAGTATACAGGGGGCGGGTGGGAATGAAGCTTTCTTT. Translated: CASSIQGAGGNEAFF.

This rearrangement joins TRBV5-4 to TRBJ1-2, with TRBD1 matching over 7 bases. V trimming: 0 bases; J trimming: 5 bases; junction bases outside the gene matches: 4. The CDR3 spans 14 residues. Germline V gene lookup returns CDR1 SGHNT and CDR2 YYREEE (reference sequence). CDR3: CASSLVGTEYGYTF. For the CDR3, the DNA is TGTGCCAGCAGCTTGGTTGGGACAGAGTATGGCTACACCTTC.

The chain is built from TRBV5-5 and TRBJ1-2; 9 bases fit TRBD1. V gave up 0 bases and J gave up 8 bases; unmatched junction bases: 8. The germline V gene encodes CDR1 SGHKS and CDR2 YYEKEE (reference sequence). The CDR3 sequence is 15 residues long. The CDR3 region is CASSLARTGAWGYTF. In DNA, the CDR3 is TGTGCCAGCAGCTTGGCCAGGACAGGGGCATGGGGCTACACCTTC.

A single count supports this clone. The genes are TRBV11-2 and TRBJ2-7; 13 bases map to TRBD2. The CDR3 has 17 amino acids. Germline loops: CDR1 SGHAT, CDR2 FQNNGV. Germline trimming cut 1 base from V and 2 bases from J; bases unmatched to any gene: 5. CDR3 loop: CASSLVGTSGVPYEQYF. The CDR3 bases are TGTGCCAGCAGCTTAGTGGGGACTAGCGGGGTCCCCTACGAGCAGTACTTC.

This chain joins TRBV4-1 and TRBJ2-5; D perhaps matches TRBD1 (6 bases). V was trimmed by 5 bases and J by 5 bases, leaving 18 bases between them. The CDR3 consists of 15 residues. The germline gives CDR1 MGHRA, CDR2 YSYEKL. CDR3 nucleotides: TGCGCCAGCAGCTCGGAGCACAGGGAGATGGAGACCCAGTACTTC. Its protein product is CASSSEHREMETQYF.

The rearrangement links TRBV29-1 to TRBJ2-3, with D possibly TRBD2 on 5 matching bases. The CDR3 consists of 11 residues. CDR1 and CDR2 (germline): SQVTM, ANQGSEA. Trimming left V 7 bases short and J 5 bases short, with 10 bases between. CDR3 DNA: TGCAGCGCCGATCGGGGAGATACGCAGTATTTT. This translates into CSADRGDTQYF.

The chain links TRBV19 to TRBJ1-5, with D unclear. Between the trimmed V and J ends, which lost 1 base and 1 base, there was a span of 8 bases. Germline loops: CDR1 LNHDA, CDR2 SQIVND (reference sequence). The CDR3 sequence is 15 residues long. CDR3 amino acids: CASSIAGRSNQPQHF. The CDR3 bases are TGTGCCAGTAGTATAGCGGGTCGGAGCAATCAGCCCCAGCATTTT.